This passage covers 27 T cell receptor beta chains from one sample sequenced in a study of blood T cell repertoires in COVID-19. The repertoire was sequenced with immunoSEQ multiplex PCR; TCRdb's copy has only in-frame clones and lacks some. The sample contains hundreds of thousands of clones, 70% to 90% of which appear only once. Material for sequencing was peripheral blood. The receptors shown here come from a woman in her thirties with active or convalescent COVID-19.

The CDR3 reads CAISPPESGRTEAFF. The CDR3 DNA reads TGTGCCATCTCCCCCCCCGAATCGGGAAGGACTGAAGCTTTCTTT. J is TRBJ1-1 and V is TRBV10-3; D gene ambiguous. Germline V CDR1 and CDR2: ENHRY, SYGVKD. The ends were cut back, 8 bases at V and 5 bases at J, with 21 bases in the middle. CDR3 length: 15 amino acids.

The table lists this clone with a count of one. The chain links TRBV21-1 to TRBJ1-4; the D call TRBD1 from the table was never checked on the DNA. TRBV21-1 is assigned pseudogene status. CDR3 length: 17 residues. The CDR3 DNA is TGTGCCAGCAGTCGCGAACAACTACAGGGAACTAATGAAAAACTGTTTTTT. Residues: CASSREQLQGTNEKLFF.

The gene calls are TRBV24-1 and TRBJ2-7; 7 positions match TRBD1. Germline V lookup: CDR1 KGHDR, CDR2 SFDVKD. J was trimmed by 0 bases and V by 0 bases; bases with no gene match: 4. This CDR3 is built from 16 residues. The chain's CDR3 is CATSDLVTGPSYEQYF. DNA of the CDR3: TGTGCCACCAGTGATTTGGTGACAGGGCCCTCCTACGAGCAGTACTTC.

This clone was found a few times. V is TRBV29-1 and J is TRBJ1-5; 7 bases agree with TRBD1. Germline assignment: CDR1 SQVTM and CDR2 ANQGSEA. V was pared by 6 bases and J by 7 bases, with 9 bases of the junction left unmatched. CDR3 length: 13 amino acids. This CDR3 is CSVGTDRLQPQHF. CDR3 DNA: TGCAGCGTGGGGACGGACAGGCTACAGCCCCAGCATTTT.

The table lists this clone with a count of one. The chain links TRBV3-1 (or the pseudogene TRBV3-2) to TRBJ1-1, with D possibly being TRBD1 (6 bases). This CDR3 spans 14 amino acids. V dropped 3 bases and J dropped 1 base, with 9 bases sitting between them. Germline V lookup: CDR1 LGHDT, CDR2 YNNKEL (reference sequence). The CDR3 loop reads CASSQGAPNTEAFF. Written as DNA, the CDR3 is TGTGCCAGCAGCCAGGGGGCCCCGAACACTGAAGCTTTCTTT.

This clone was recorded only once. The chain uses TRBV10-3 and TRBJ2-3; 8 bases align to TRBD2. The CDR3 totals 14 residues. CDR1 and CDR2 from the germline V gene are ENHRY and SYGVKD. V lost 10 bases, J lost 5 bases, and 11 bases stayed unmatched. The CDR3 DNA follows: TGTGCCACCGACAGCGGGGGAGGAGGAGATACGCAGTATTTT. Translating it yields CATDSGGGGDTQYF.

V usage is TRBV6-1 and J usage is TRBJ2-7, with D maybe TRBD1 (6 bases). The CDR3 covers 16 residues. Trimming took off 0 bases at V and 4 bases at J, with 16 bases between the two ends. Looked up from germline, CDR1 is MNHNS and CDR2 is SASEGT. The CDR3 nucleotides are TGTGCCAGCAGTGAAGCTGTGAGGCGAGGGGGTTACGAGCAGTACTTC. Encoded protein: CASSEAVRRGGYEQYF.

V gene TRBV4-1 combines with J gene TRBJ2-5, with 12 bases that match TRBD2. The CDR3 sequence is 15 residues long. The V segment lost 0 bases and the J segment 9 bases; nucleotides outside the gene matches: 5. Germline V gene data show CDR1 as MGHRA and CDR2 as YSYEKL. The CDR3 protein is CASSQDRLAGGPQYF. CDR3 DNA sequence: TGCGCCAGCAGCCAAGATCGCCTAGCGGGGGGGCCCCAGTACTTC.

The chain uses TRBV27 and TRBJ1-1, with D possibly being TRBD1 (5 bases). This CDR3 is 13 amino acids long. Germline V lookup: CDR1 MNHEY, CDR2 SMNVEV (reference sequence). The ends were cut back, 8 bases at V and 0 bases at J, with 10 bases in the middle. The CDR3 DNA is TGTGCCAGCCGGGACTTTTTGAACACTGAAGCTTTCTTT. Its protein is CASRDFLNTEAFF.

This clone was detected ten times or more. The chain couples TRBV20-1 to TRBJ2-1, with D perhaps TRBD2 (5 bases). The CDR3 is made up of 15 amino acids. Germline lookup yields CDR1 DFQATT and CDR2 SNEGSKA (reference sequence). V lost 3 bases and J 2 bases, leaving 14 bases between the germline ends. CDR3 in amino acids: CSASVDAGAYNEQFF. The CDR3 DNA follows: TGCAGTGCTAGTGTGGATGCGGGCGCCTACAATGAGCAGTTCTTC.

This chain connects TRBV7-9 to TRBJ1-2, with a weak D call TRBD1 (6 bases). CDR3 length: 13 amino acids. Germline V CDR1 and CDR2: SEHNR, FQNEAQ (reference sequence). Trimming took off 5 bases at V and 4 bases at J, with 11 bases between the two ends. CDR3 DNA: TGTGCCAGCAGCCCCAGGACAGTCTATGGCTACACCTTC. Translating it yields CASSPRTVYGYTF.

The J gene is TRBJ2-1, the V gene TRBV5-1; 11 bases line up with TRBD2. CDR3 length: 15 residues. Germline CDR1 and CDR2: SGHRS and YFSETQ. V shed 0 bases and J 8 bases; nucleotides not matched to a gene: 4. The CDR3 is CASSLVLAGGHEQFF. The CDR3 nucleotides are TGCGCCAGCAGCTTGGTGCTAGCGGGGGGCCATGAGCAGTTCTTC.

This chain uses TRBV2 with TRBJ1-2; 7 nucleotides line up with TRBD1. The CDR3 runs to 12 residues. Trimming took 9 bases from V and 6 from J; bases not matched to a gene: 7. CDR1 and CDR2 (germline): SNHLY, FYNNEI. CDR3 sequence reads: CASKTGVDGYTF. The DNA for the CDR3 is TGTGCCAGTAAAACAGGGGTTGATGGCTACACCTTC.

The chain employs TRBV3-1 (or the pseudogene TRBV3-2) and TRBJ1-1; the match to TRBD1 covers 7 bases. CDR3 size: 14 residues. The germline gives CDR1 LGHDT, CDR2 YNNKEL (reference sequence). J lost 3 bases, V lost 3 bases, and 4 bases had no gene match. The CDR3 DNA sequence: TGTGCCAGCAGCCACCATGACAGGGACACTGAAGCTTTCTTT. The encoded protein is CASSHHDRDTEAFF.

In the case of this clone: One end of the junction does not line up with germline, which may come from a read error. The V call is TRBV6-5, the J call TRBJ2-4; 7 nucleotides match TRBD2. The CDR3 has 12 amino acids. Germline assignment: CDR1 MNHEY and CDR2 SVGAGI. The CDR3 is CASRTSLGEEHF. The CDR3 DNA reads as TGTGCCAGCAGGACTAGCCTGGGGGAGGAACACTTC.

The chain uses TRBV5-4 and TRBJ1-2; 8 bases are shared with TRBD1. This CDR3 is 14 amino acids long. Germline loops: CDR1 SGHNT, CDR2 YYREEE (reference sequence). The V segment lost 7 bases and the J segment 1 base; nucleotides outside the gene matches: 6. This chain's CDR3 is CASGGDRSNYGYTF. CDR3 in DNA: TGTGCCAGCGGGGGGGACAGGAGTAACTATGGCTACACCTTC.

This rearrangement joins TRBV7-9 to TRBJ2-1; the D gene is possibly TRBD2 (5 bases). Germline lookup yields CDR1 SEHNR and CDR2 FQNEAQ (reference sequence). The V end lost 4 bases, the J end lost 8 bases, and 21 bases lay between the germline ends. The CDR3 sequence is 16 residues long. CDR3 amino acids: CASSSVVDTAGDEQFF. Written as DNA, the CDR3 is TGTGCCAGCAGCTCAGTAGTGGATACGGCGGGCGATGAGCAGTTCTTC.

This chain joins TRBV6-4 and TRBJ1-4, with 7 bases matching TRBD1. The CDR3 runs to 17 residues. Trimming at V came to 11 bases and at J to 7 bases, leaving 22 bases not matched to a gene. From germline, CDR1 is MRHNA and CDR2 SNTAGT. The CDR3 loop is CAAKGWDSVSPREKLFF. The CDR3 bases are TGTGCCGCAAAGGGGTGGGACAGCGTGTCTCCTCGTGAAAAACTGTTTTTT.

This clone was seen a single time. Written as DNA, the CDR3 is TGCGCCAGCAGTGAAAGGACAGCTTACACTGAAGCTTTCTTT. This codes for CASSERTAYTEAFF. The chain joins TRBV10-2 to TRBJ1-1; TRBD1 is a possible D gene (6 bases). Trimming left V 3 bases short and J 3 bases short, with 11 bases between. This CDR3 region has 14 residues. CDR1 is WSHSY and CDR2 is SAAADI in the germline V gene.

This clone was seen only a few times. This rearrangement joins TRBV10-3 to TRBJ1-1; TRBD1 is a possible D gene (5 bases). CDR3 size: 14 residues. Trimming removed 6 bases at V and 1 base at J, with 12 bases between. The V gene's germline CDR1 is ENHRY and CDR2 SYGVKD. This CDR3 is CAIRAGRKNTEAFF. CDR3 nucleotide sequence: TGTGCCATCAGGGCGGGACGGAAGAACACTGAAGCTTTCTTT.

V is TRBV5-6 and J is TRBJ2-6; D is unresolved. Trimming cost V 0 bases and J 0 bases, with 4 bases left between them. CDR1 SGHDT and CDR2 YYEEEE come from the germline V gene. The CDR3 extends over 15 amino acids. The CDR3 spells CASSLAVSGANVLTF. CDR3 in DNA: TGTGCCAGCAGCTTGGCGGTCTCTGGGGCCAACGTCCTGACTTTC.

This chain joins TRBV4-1 and TRBJ2-5; 9 positions agree with TRBD2. The V segment lost 1 base and the J segment 4 bases; nucleotides outside the gene matches: 4. The CDR3 has 15 residues. The germline V gene has CDR1 MGHRA and CDR2 YSYEKL. This CDR3 reads CASSQVGLAIETQYF. Written as DNA, the CDR3 is TGCGCCAGCAGCCAAGTGGGACTAGCAATAGAGACCCAGTACTTC.

The CDR3: CAWNRGREKLFF. In DNA form, the CDR3 reads TGTGCCTGGAACAGAGGGAGAGAAAAACTGTTTTTT. J is TRBJ1-4 and V is TRBV30; D uncertain. V lost 4 bases to trimming and J lost 8 bases, with 11 bases between them. CDR1 is GTSNPN, CDR2 SVGIG, per germline (reference sequence). The CDR3 consists of 12 residues.

V is TRBV2 and J is TRBJ2-3; 7 bases map to TRBD1. The V gene end was trimmed by 3 bases and the J gene end by 2 bases; junction bases not matched to a gene: 8. The CDR3 contains 16 residues. Germline V gives CDR1 SNHLY, CDR2 FYNNEI. The CDR3 DNA is TGTGCCAGCAGTGACCTAACAGGGGCCCTCACAGATACGCAGTATTTT. It codes for CASSDLTGALTDTQYF.

The CDR3 coding sequence is TGTGCCAGCAGCGGAGGGTCGATTAATCGCTATAATTCACCCCTCCACTTT. It yields the protein CASSGGSINRYNSPLHF. The rearrangement uses TRBV9 and TRBJ1-6; D uncertain. V was clipped by 3 bases and J by 3 bases, with 16 bases between them. The CDR3 is 17 amino acids. CDR1 and CDR2 (germline): SGDLS, YYNGEE. Based on the CDR3 plus reference TRBV9 and TRBJ1-6, the full variable domain is DSGVTQTPKHLITATGQRVTLRCSPRSGDLSVYWYQQSLDQGLQFLIQYYNGEERAKGNILERFSAQQFPDLHSELNLSSLELGDSALYFCASSGGSINRYNSPLHFGNGTRLTVT.

The V call is TRBV27, the J call TRBJ2-1, with 10 bases matching TRBD2. Per the germline V gene, CDR1 is MNHEY and CDR2 is SMNVEV (reference sequence). The ends lost 2 bases at V and 4 bases at J; junction bases unmatched: 8. This CDR3 is 17 amino acids long. The CDR3 loop reads CASSLAPELAGYNEQFF. The CDR3 region has the DNA TGTGCCAGCAGTTTAGCCCCCGAACTAGCGGGGTACAATGAGCAGTTCTTC.

This sequence joins TRBV24-1 and TRBJ1-1, with a tentative D call TRBD1 (5 bases). The CDR3 contains 17 residues. CDR1 KGHDR and CDR2 SFDVKD come from the germline V gene. V shed 5 bases and J shed 1 base, with 19 bases lying between them. The CDR3 bases are TGTGCCACCAGTGGGCCCAGGGATAGGGCCCCGAACACTGAAGCTTTCTTT. Amino acid sequence: CATSGPRDRAPNTEAFF.